This TCR beta chain was sequenced for a study of chemoradiotherapy in HPV16-positive cancers. Germline CDR1 is WSHSY and CDR2 is SAAADI. V was shortened by 2 bases and J by 2 bases, with 5 bases between the two germline ends. This CDR3 spans 13 amino acids. Study-level results: Non-HPV-specific T cells did not expand in tumors during treatment, whereas candidate HPV-specific clones and E7-related motifs did. In HPV16-positive patients, HPV-responsive T-cell expansion tracked better recurrence-free survival.

Comment on this clone: Its antigen remains unknown.

Sequencing was performed with immunoSEQ multiplex PCR; in TCRdb, only in-frame clones are kept and a portion is missing. The data hold around 3,000 clones, with roughly 88% observed a single time. Sample: tumor tissue, taken from a patient who underwent chemoradiotherapy. The chain is built from TRBV10-2 and TRBJ2-3; maybe TRBD2 (5 bases). The receptor's source is a human donor with HPV-associated anogenital cancer. The CDR3 loop reads CASSERDTDTQYF. CDR3 sequence (DNA): TGCGCCAGCAGTGAGCGGGACACAGATACGCAGTATTTT.